This entry lists 21 T cell receptor beta chains sequenced from one sample in a study of early stage breast cancer tumors. Libraries were prepared by immunoSEQ multiplex PCR; TCRdb keeps only in-frame clonotypes and omits some of them. This sample has 5,500 to 7,000 clones; roughly 75% occur once, and the top ten carry 9% to 9.5%. The sequenced sample consisted of normal breast tissue next to the tumor. Every receptor here comes from a person aged 35-49 years with breast cancer.

The chain uses TRBV10-2 and TRBJ2-1; TRBD2 aligns across 8 bases. Unmatched junction bases numbered 13, after V lost 5 bases and J lost 7 bases. This CDR3 comprises 16 residues. Germline CDR1 WSHSY, CDR2 SAAADI. The CDR3 sequence: CASSRAGAAIGNEQFF. CDR3 in DNA: TGCGCCAGCAGTAGAGCGGGAGCGGCTATTGGGAATGAGCAGTTCTTC.

This sequence joins TRBV5-6 and TRBJ2-3, with 8 bases identical to TRBD2. Germline-derived CDR1 and CDR2 are SGHDT and YYEEEE. Trimming cost V 3 bases and J 4 bases; bases outside gene matches: 10. The length of the CDR3 is 16 residues. The CDR3 loop is CASSSPGLGDPDTQYF. Here the CDR3 DNA reads TGTGCCAGCAGCTCCCCGGGACTAGGGGATCCAGATACGCAGTATTTT. Full variable domain (outside the CDR3, taken from reference TRBV5-6 and TRBJ2-3): DAGVTQSPTHLIKTRGQQVTLRCSPKSGHDTVSWYQQALGQGPQFIFQYYEEEERQRGNFPDRFSGHQFPNYSSELNVNALLLGDSALYLCASSSPGLGDPDTQYFGPGTRLTVL.

This chain connects TRBV5-1 to TRBJ2-5; D not resolved. The J call may be mistaken, given a closer DNA end match to TRBJ2-7. CDR3 length equals 10 residues. Per the germline V gene, CDR1 is SGHRS and CDR2 is YFSETQ. In DNA, the CDR3 is TGCGCCAGCAGCTTGCACGAGCAGTACTTC. Protein: CASSLHEQYF.

The chain is built from TRBV4-1 and TRBJ2-7; D perhaps matches TRBD2 (5 bases). The CDR3 length is 16 residues. The germline V gene has CDR1 MGHRA and CDR2 YSYEKL. Trimming shortened V by 2 bases and J by 2 bases, and 16 bases separated the two germline ends. The DNA for the CDR3 is TGCGCCAGCAGCCAACGGGATTTCACATCCACCTACGAGCAGTACTTC. Translated, it gives CASSQRDFTSTYEQYF.

This clone was counted a few times. The chain couples TRBV4-1 to TRBJ1-1, with D maybe TRBD1 (5 bases). V lost 0 bases to trimming and J lost 4 bases, with 12 bases between them. This CDR3 has 15 amino acids. Germline loops: CDR1 MGHRA, CDR2 YSYEKL. The CDR3 is CASSQDPVGGTEAFF. The CDR3 nucleotides read TGCGCCAGCAGCCAAGATCCAGTGGGGGGCACTGAAGCTTTCTTT.

The chain combines TRBV28 with TRBJ1-2; no clear D gene. Trimming removed 2 bases from V and 5 bases from J, with 12 bases in between. The CDR3 length is 14 residues. Germline-derived CDR1 and CDR2 are MDHEN and SYDVKM. The CDR3 DNA follows: TGTGCCAGCAGTTTAGACGGCAGTACTTATGGCTACACCTTC. Its protein product is CASSLDGSTYGYTF.

The rearrangement links TRBV5-1 to TRBJ2-3; D perhaps matches TRBD2 (6 bases). The V gene's germline CDR1 is SGHRS and CDR2 YFSETQ. Trimming left V 0 bases short and J 3 bases short, with 17 bases between. The CDR3 runs to 17 residues. CDR3 bases: TGCGCCAGCAGCTTGGCGGGTTATGGCGGGAATACAGATACGCAGTATTTT. Amino acid sequence: CASSLAGYGGNTDTQYF.

This chain uses TRBV5-1 with TRBJ2-2; 9 nucleotides agree with TRBD1. The germline gives CDR1 SGHRS, CDR2 YFSETQ. This CDR3 has 15 amino acids. Trimming took 0 bases from V and 6 from J; bases not matched to a gene: 3. The CDR3: CASSLGQGVPGELFF. CDR3 DNA sequence: TGCGCCAGCAGCTTGGGACAGGGGGTGCCCGGGGAGCTGTTTTTT.

This clone was detected a few times. The chain carries TRBV25-1 and TRBJ2-5; TRBD1 might be the D (5 bases). The CDR3 spans 13 residues. Trimming shortened V by 8 bases and J by 5 bases, and 15 bases separated the two germline ends. CDR1 and CDR2 (germline): MGHDK, SYGVNS. The CDR3, as DNA: TGTGCCAGCGGTGGACACGCCGGGGAGACCCAGTACTTC. It codes for CASGGHAGETQYF.

This rearrangement joins TRBV5-8 to TRBJ1-5; TRBD1 aligns across 8 bases. The junction had 4 bases not matched to a gene; V was cut back by 2 bases and J by 3 bases. Per the germline V gene, CDR1 is SGHTS and CDR2 is YDEGEE. The CDR3 is made up of 15 amino acids. The CDR3 DNA reads TGTGCCAGCAGCTTCGGGACAGGTACCAATCAGCCCCAGCATTTT. Its protein is CASSFGTGTNQPQHF.

This clone has a single count. This sequence joins TRBV10-3 and TRBJ2-1; weak D call: TRBD2 (6 bases). This CDR3 has 15 amino acids. Germline assignment: CDR1 ENHRY and CDR2 SYGVKD. Trimming took off 6 bases at V and 9 bases at J, with 21 bases between the two ends. The CDR3 sequence: CAIRGGGHQLGEQFF. DNA for the CDR3: TGTGCCATCAGGGGGGGAGGACATCAATTAGGTGAGCAGTTCTTC.

This chain joins TRBV6-4 and TRBJ2-1, with D maybe TRBD2 (5 bases). CDR1 and CDR2 from the germline V gene are MRHNA and SNTAGT. Between the trimmed V and J ends, which lost 5 bases and 0 bases, there was a span of 8 bases. The CDR3 is 14 amino acids. The CDR3 nucleotides read TGTGCCAGCAGTTTAGAGGGCTCCTACAATGAGCAGTTCTTC. Residues: CASSLEGSYNEQFF.

The chain uses TRBV7-3 and TRBJ2-3; 11 nucleotides align to TRBD2. In germline, CDR1 is SGHTA, CDR2 FQGTGA. There are 15 residues in the CDR3. After removal of 5 bases from V and 4 bases from J, the junction contained 5 bases not matched to a gene. In DNA, the CDR3 is TGTGCCAGCAGCCTAGCGGGAGGTGGGGCAGATACGCAGTATTTT. Amino acids: CASSLAGGGADTQYF.

The chain joins TRBV9 to TRBJ2-1, with 9 nucleotides matching TRBD2. CDR3 size: 18 residues. V lost 0 bases, J lost 4 bases, and 11 bases stayed unmatched. CDR1 SGDLS and CDR2 YYNGEE come from the germline V gene. CDR3 nucleotides: TGTGCCAGCAGCGTAGGGGGTAGCGGGAGAGATCGTTACAATGAGCAGTTCTTC. Translating it yields CASSVGGSGRDRYNEQFF.

This chain's CDR3 is CASSFGWVSTDTQYF. The CDR3 DNA reads TGCGCCAGCAGCTTTGGCTGGGTTAGCACAGATACGCAGTATTTT. V is TRBV5-1 and J is TRBJ2-3; D not certain. Germline V lookup: CDR1 SGHRS, CDR2 YFSETQ. V lost 2 bases and J 0 bases, leaving 10 bases between the germline ends. The CDR3 totals 15 residues. Full variable domain (outside the CDR3, taken from reference TRBV5-1 and TRBJ2-3): KAGVTQTPRYLIKTRGQQVTLSCSPISGHRSVSWYQQTPGQGLQFLFEYFSETQRNKGNFPGRFSGRQFSNSRSEMNVSTLELGDSALYLCASSFGWVSTDTQYFGPGTRLTVL.

In this sample, this clone turned up a few times. This chain uses TRBV28 with TRBJ2-7; TRBD1 is a possible D gene (5 bases). From germline, CDR1 is MDHEN and CDR2 SYDVKM. V lost 5 bases to trimming and J lost 3 bases, with 23 bases between them. This CDR3 is 17 amino acids long. The CDR3 DNA follows: TGTGCCAGCAGTCCAACCTCCTCGGACATCTTAGACTACGAGCAGTACTTC. As protein: CASSPTSSDILDYEQYF.

This rearrangement joins TRBV4-1 to TRBJ2-5; D is unresolved. The V gene lost 1 base and the J gene lost 1 base, with 7 bases spanning the gap. Germline V CDR1 and CDR2: MGHRA, YSYEKL. This CDR3 is built from 14 residues. CDR3 sequence (DNA): TGCGCCAGCAGCCAAGTAGGGATCCAAGAGACCCAGTACTTC. Its translation is CASSQVGIQETQYF.

The chain is built from TRBV19 and TRBJ1-5; maybe TRBD1 (5 bases). Trimming left V 5 bases short and J 1 base short, with 15 bases between. The CDR3 extends over 16 amino acids. Germline values: CDR1 LNHDA, CDR2 SQIVND (reference sequence). The CDR3 DNA reads TGTGCCAGTAGTCCTTATGGGGGAGGGAGCAATCAGCCCCAGCATTTT. Translation gives CASSPYGGGSNQPQHF.

This clone was found once. The V gene is TRBV7-6, the J gene TRBJ2-1; 11 nucleotides match TRBD2. With 8 bases clipped from V and 2 bases from J, the junction kept 8 bases outside the gene matches. The CDR3 is 16 amino acids. CDR1 and CDR2 from the germline V gene are SGHVS and FNYEAQ. CDR3 protein: CASGIAGGSPYNEQFF. CDR3 nucleotide sequence: TGTGCCAGCGGCATAGCGGGAGGGAGCCCCTACAATGAGCAGTTCTTC. The variable domain in full, completed from reference TRBV7-6 and TRBJ2-1, reads GAGVSQSPRYKVTKRGQDVALRCDPISGHVSLYWYRQALGQGPEFLTYFNYEAQQDKSGLPNDRFSAERPEGSISTLTIQRTEQRDSAMYRCASGIAGGSPYNEQFFGPGTRLTVL.

The chain links TRBV7-9 to TRBJ2-5; 11 bases agree with TRBD2. The junction had 4 bases not matched to a gene; V was cut back by 2 bases and J by 2 bases. The CDR3 runs 16 residues. Germline lookup yields CDR1 SEHNR and CDR2 FQNEAQ (reference sequence). CDR3 DNA sequence: TGTGCCAGCAGCTTAAGTGTAGCGGGAGGGCAAGAGACCCAGTACTTC. Its translation: CASSLSVAGGQETQYF.

V gene TRBV19 combines with J gene TRBJ1-2; D unclear. Germline loops: CDR1 LNHDA, CDR2 SQIVND (reference sequence). The CDR3 runs to 13 residues. The V and J ends lost 3 bases and 4 bases respectively, with 9 bases between them. The CDR3 spells CASSIGRFYGYTF. In nucleotides, the CDR3 is TGTGCCAGTAGTATCGGCCGGTTCTATGGCTACACCTTC.